The present entry profiles one T cell receptor (beta chain) with its context. Other nucleotide sequences from this sample produce the same CDR3. This table comes from immunoSEQ multiplex PCR, and its TCRdb copy is limited to in-frame clones, with some not included. The data contain 300,000 to 450,000 clones, 88% of them singletons. This entry comes from a study of blood T cell repertoires in COVID-19. Germline V gene data show CDR1 as MDHEN and CDR2 as SYDVKM. The CDR3 consists of 14 residues. Trimming removed 2 bases from V and 1 base from J, with 5 bases in between. Source material: PBMCs or T cells enriched from blood (not recorded which). The receptor was isolated from a young woman who had been exposed to COVID-19. This chain joins TRBV28 and TRBJ2-2; D not resolved. The CDR3 nucleotides are TGTGCCAGCAGTTTAGGCCAGAACACCGGGGAGCTGTTTTTT. It is translated as CASSLGQNTGELFF. The full variable domain, with the rest looked up from reference TRBV28 and TRBJ2-2, is DVKVTQSSRYLVKRTGEKVFLECVQDMDHENMFWYRQDPGLGLRLIYFSYDVKMKEKGDIPEGYSVSREKKERFSLILESASTNQTSMYLCASSLGQNTGELFFGEGSRLTVL.